This TCR beta chain stems from a study of T cell repertoires in cytomegalovirus infection. In the case of this clonotype: The antigen is undetermined.

MiXCR, applied by TCRdb to the reads, yields one record per CDR3 protein. The table lists roughly 280,000 distinct CDR3 sequences, 20% to 25% of them singletons, with approximately 19% in the top ten. This CDR3 has 14 residues. V shed 4 bases and J shed 3 bases, with 12 bases lying between them. Germline V gives CDR1 KGHSH, CDR2 LQKENI. This sample comprised cultured PBMCs, obtained from culture after CMV antigen stimulation. This rearrangement joins TRBV18 to TRBJ2-5; D is perhaps TRBD2 (5 bases). The clonotype was recovered from a human donor in good health (CMV status not recorded). Some clones in this sample may be carry-over from other donors' samples. CDR3 sequence (DNA): TGTGCCAGCTCACGGCGAGACGGGGAAGAGACCCAGTACTTC. This translates into CASSRRDGEETQYF.